Below, 10 T cell receptor beta chains from the same sample are listed, as sequenced in a study of T cell responses to AZD1222 COVID-19 vaccine. Assay: immunoSEQ multiplex PCR; the TCRdb copy retains only in-frame clones and omits some. The sample comprises approximately 100,000 clones, roughly 89% of which are singletons, and roughly an eighth rests with the top ten. The sequencing here drew on peripheral blood, taken on day 0 of AZD1222 vaccination. The origin of the receptors is an adult in good health.

V gene TRBV27 combines with J gene TRBJ2-7, with D perhaps assigned TRBD1 or TRBD2 (5 bases each). This CDR3 is 14 amino acids long. CDR1 is MNHEY and CDR2 is SMNVEV in the germline V gene (reference sequence). V was shortened by 6 bases and J by 2 bases, with 14 bases between the two germline ends. This chain's CDR3 is CASSEPGPPYEQYF. CDR3 sequence (DNA): TGTGCCAGCAGCGAGCCGGGGCCCCCCTACGAGCAGTACTTC.

Points on this clone: A read error may account for a junction end that differs from germline. The rearrangement links TRBV5-1 to TRBJ2-2, with D perhaps TRBD2 (5 bases). CDR3 length: 16 residues. Germline lookup yields CDR1 SGHRS and CDR2 YFSETQ. The CDR3 loop reads CASGLGLGSGTGELFF. CDR3 DNA sequence: TGCGCCAGCGGCTTGGGTCTGGGGAGTGGAACCGGGGAGCTGTTTTTT.

The sample holds one count of this clone. V usage is TRBV5-1 and J usage is TRBJ2-1; 7 nucleotides line up with TRBD1. The V gene's germline CDR1 is SGHRS and CDR2 YFSETQ. The CDR3 covers 14 residues. V gave up 9 bases and J gave up 9 bases; unmatched junction bases: 15. CDR3 sequence reads: CATQEVQGSGEQFF. The CDR3 DNA reads as TGCGCCACCCAAGAAGTACAGGGGAGCGGTGAGCAGTTCTTC.

The J gene is TRBJ2-7, the V gene TRBV9; 10 nucleotides line up with TRBD1. Germline V lookup: CDR1 SGDLS, CDR2 YYNGEE. This CDR3 is built from 15 residues. The junction had 3 bases not matched to a gene; V was cut back by 0 bases and J by 3 bases. CDR3 DNA sequence: TGTGCCAGCAGCGTAGGACAGGGGGCTTTCTACGAGCAGTACTTC. It is translated as CASSVGQGAFYEQYF.

V and J are TRBV7-8 and TRBJ2-7; 9 bases map to TRBD2. This CDR3 has 14 residues. Germline trimming cut 5 bases from V and 6 bases from J; bases unmatched to any gene: 8. Germline CDR1 and CDR2: SGHVS and FQNEAQ. CDR3 sequence reads: CASSISGSFGEQYF. For the CDR3, the DNA is TGTGCCAGCAGCATTAGCGGGAGCTTTGGCGAGCAGTACTTC.

J is TRBJ2-1 and V is TRBV5-1; 14 nucleotides agree with TRBD2. Germline trimming cut 4 bases from V and 5 bases from J; bases unmatched to any gene: 5. The CDR3 has 16 amino acids. The germline V gene has CDR1 SGHRS and CDR2 YFSETQ. The CDR3 DNA reads as TGCGCCAGCAGCCCGGGACTAGCGGGAGTGCACAATGAGCAGTTCTTC. This translates into CASSPGLAGVHNEQFF.

The chain uses TRBV7-2 and TRBJ2-1, with D perhaps TRBD2 (5 bases). V shed 1 base and J shed 7 bases, with 17 bases lying between them. Per the germline V gene, CDR1 is SGHTA and CDR2 is FQGNSA. The CDR3 has 16 residues. The CDR3 region has the DNA TGTGCCAGCAGCTTAGTAGGGCAATCTCAGCGGAATGAGCAGTTCTTC. This gives the protein CASSLVGQSQRNEQFF.

The CDR3 coding sequence is TGTGCCAGCACTGACAGGGCCCAAGTTGGTGGAGCTTTCTTT. Translated: CASTDRAQVGGAFF. This rearrangement joins TRBV28 to TRBJ1-1; 7 bases line up with TRBD1. Trimming removed 7 bases from V and 10 bases from J; junction bases left unmatched: 15. Germline CDR1 MDHEN, CDR2 SYDVKM. CDR3 size: 14 residues.

This clone was picked up a small number of times. V gene TRBV19 combines with J gene TRBJ2-7; D is unresolved. Trimming removed 11 bases from V and 0 bases from J, with 14 bases in between. Germline values: CDR1 LNHDA, CDR2 SQIVND (reference sequence). The CDR3 extends over 13 amino acids. CDR3 in amino acids: CASAAFNSYEQYF. The CDR3 nucleotides read TGTGCCTCGGCAGCATTCAACTCCTACGAGCAGTACTTC.

This clone came up once. The chain carries TRBV5-1 and TRBJ2-3; D gene unclear. Germline CDR1 is SGHRS and CDR2 is YFSETQ. The CDR3 is 15 amino acids. V was trimmed by 4 bases and J by 1 base, leaving 13 bases between them. This CDR3 reads CASSPLGSGTDTQYF. For the CDR3, the DNA is TGCGCCAGCAGCCCGCTAGGGTCCGGCACAGATACGCAGTATTTT. The whole variable domain, remainder taken from reference TRBV5-1 and TRBJ2-3, is KAGVTQTPRYLIKTRGQQVTLSCSPISGHRSVSWYQQTPGQGLQFLFEYFSETQRNKGNFPGRFSGRQFSNSRSEMNVSTLELGDSALYLCASSPLGSGTDTQYFGPGTRLTVL.